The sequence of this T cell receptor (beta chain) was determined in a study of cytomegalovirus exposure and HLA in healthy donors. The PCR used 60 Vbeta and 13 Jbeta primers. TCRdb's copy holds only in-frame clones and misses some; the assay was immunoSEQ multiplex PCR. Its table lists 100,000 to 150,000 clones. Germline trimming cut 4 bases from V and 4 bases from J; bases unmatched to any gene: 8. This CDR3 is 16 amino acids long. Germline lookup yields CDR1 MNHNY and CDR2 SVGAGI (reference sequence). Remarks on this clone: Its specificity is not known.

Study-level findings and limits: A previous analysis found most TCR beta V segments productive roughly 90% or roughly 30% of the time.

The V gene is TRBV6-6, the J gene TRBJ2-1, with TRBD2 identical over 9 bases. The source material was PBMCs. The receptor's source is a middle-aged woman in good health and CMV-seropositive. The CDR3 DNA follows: TGTGCCAGCAGTTTGTCCCCTGCGGGAGGGTACAATGAGCAGTTCTTC. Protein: CASSLSPAGGYNEQFF.